The TCR beta chain under discussion was sequenced for a study of technical replicates of blood from several donors. The V segment lost 1 base and the J segment 7 bases; nucleotides outside the gene matches: 3. This CDR3 comprises 14 residues. Germline V gives CDR1 SGHRS, CDR2 YFSETQ. Data came from immunoSEQ multiplex PCR; TCRdb stores just in-frame clones and leaves some out. Of tens of thousands of clones in the sample, roughly 92% were seen once. V usage is TRBV5-1 and J usage is TRBJ1-1; TRBD1 agrees at 11 bases. The origin of this receptor is a human donor in good health. The sample was T cells isolated from PBMCs. The CDR3 sequence is CASSLLGQGDEAFF. The CDR3, as DNA: TGCGCCAGCAGCTTGTTGGGACAGGGGGATGAAGCTTTCTTT.